This T cell receptor beta chain was documented in a study of T cell repertoires in cytomegalovirus infection. Study overall: The authors used CMV epitopes that were HLA-C-restricted (recently identified) and HLA-B-restricted (well studied). CMV infection plus the matching HLA type was flagged by public TCR beta signatures. Study observations and caveats: Predominance within the ex vivo response was attributable to HLA-C-restricted CMV-specific TCR beta clonotypes.

TCRdb used MiXCR to reprocess the reads, holding one entry per CDR3 protein. The sample lists under 450,000 distinct CDR3 sequences, approximately 35% seen once, with roughly 12% in the top ten. This clonotype has a handful of counts. Its antigen remains unidentified. The V gene lost 5 bases and the J gene lost 0 bases, with 10 bases spanning the gap. This CDR3 is built from 14 residues. From germline, CDR1 is MNHNS and CDR2 SASEGT. The genes are TRBV6-1 and TRBJ1-1; TRBD1 is a possible D gene (6 bases). The source material was cultured PBMCs, sampled from culture after CMV antigen stimulation. This receptor was identified in a human donor in good health (CMV status not recorded). Some clones in this sample may be carry-over from other donors' samples. The CDR3: CASSLDRMNTEAFF. The CDR3 bases are TGTGCCAGCAGTTTGGACAGAATGAACACTGAAGCTTTCTTT.